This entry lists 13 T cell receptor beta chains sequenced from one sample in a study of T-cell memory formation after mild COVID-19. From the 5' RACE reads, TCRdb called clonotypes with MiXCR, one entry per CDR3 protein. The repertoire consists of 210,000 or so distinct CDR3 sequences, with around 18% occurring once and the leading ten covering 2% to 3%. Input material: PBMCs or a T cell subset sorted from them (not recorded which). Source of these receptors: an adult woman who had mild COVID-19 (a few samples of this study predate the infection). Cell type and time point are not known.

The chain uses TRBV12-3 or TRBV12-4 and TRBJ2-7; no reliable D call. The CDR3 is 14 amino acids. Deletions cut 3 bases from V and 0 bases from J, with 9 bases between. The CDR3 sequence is CASSFRRSSYEQYF. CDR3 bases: TGTGCCAGCAGTTTCCGAAGGAGCTCCTACGAGCAGTACTTC.

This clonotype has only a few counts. The CDR3 coding sequence is TGTGCCAGCAGCCTTACTCTAGAGTTCTCCTACAATGAGCAGTTCTTC. As protein: CASSLTLEFSYNEQFF. This chain connects TRBV7-9 to TRBJ2-1; no firm D call. Germline V gene data show CDR1 as SEHNR and CDR2 as FQNEAQ (reference sequence). V dropped 5 bases and J dropped 0 bases, with 14 bases sitting between them. The CDR3 covers 16 residues. Full variable domain (missing parts from reference TRBV7-9 and TRBJ2-1): DTGVSQNPRHKITKRGQNVTFRCDPISEHNRLYWYRQTLGQGPEFLTYFQNEAQLEKSRLLSDRFSAERPKGSFSTLEIQRTEQGDSAMYLCASSLTLEFSYNEQFFGPGTRLTVL.

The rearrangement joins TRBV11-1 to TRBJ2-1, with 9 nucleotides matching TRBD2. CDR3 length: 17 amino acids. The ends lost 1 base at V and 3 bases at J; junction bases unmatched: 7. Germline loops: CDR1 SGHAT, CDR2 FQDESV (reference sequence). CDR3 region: CASSLGSGREGYNEQFF. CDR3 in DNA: TGTGCCAGCAGCTTAGGCTCAGGGCGGGAGGGCTACAATGAGCAGTTCTTC.

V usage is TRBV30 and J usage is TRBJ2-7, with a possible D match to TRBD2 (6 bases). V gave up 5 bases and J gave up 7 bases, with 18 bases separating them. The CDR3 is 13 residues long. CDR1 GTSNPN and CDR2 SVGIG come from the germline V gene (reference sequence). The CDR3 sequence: CAWGRRATWEQYF. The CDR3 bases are TGTGCCTGGGGCCGGAGGGCCACCTGGGAGCAGTACTTC.

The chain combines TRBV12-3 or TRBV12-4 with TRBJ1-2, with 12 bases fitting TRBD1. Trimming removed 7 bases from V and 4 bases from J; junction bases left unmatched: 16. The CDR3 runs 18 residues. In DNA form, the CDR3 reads TGTGCCAGCACCAGCAAGTGGGGACAGGGGGCGCGTGTCTATGGCTACACCTTC. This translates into CASTSKWGQGARVYGYTF.

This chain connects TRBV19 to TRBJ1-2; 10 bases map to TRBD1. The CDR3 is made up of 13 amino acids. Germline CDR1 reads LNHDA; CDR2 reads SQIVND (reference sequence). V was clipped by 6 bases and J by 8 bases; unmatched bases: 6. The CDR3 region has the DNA TGTGCCAGTAGGGGACAGGGGCCAGGCGGCTACACCTTC. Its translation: CASRGQGPGGYTF.

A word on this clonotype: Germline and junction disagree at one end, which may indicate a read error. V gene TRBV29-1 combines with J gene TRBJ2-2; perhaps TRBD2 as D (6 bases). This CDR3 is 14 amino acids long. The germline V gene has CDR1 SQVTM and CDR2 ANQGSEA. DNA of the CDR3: TGCAGCGTTGGAGAGCTAGCGAACGCCGGGGAGCTGTTTTTT. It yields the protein CSVGELANAGELFF.

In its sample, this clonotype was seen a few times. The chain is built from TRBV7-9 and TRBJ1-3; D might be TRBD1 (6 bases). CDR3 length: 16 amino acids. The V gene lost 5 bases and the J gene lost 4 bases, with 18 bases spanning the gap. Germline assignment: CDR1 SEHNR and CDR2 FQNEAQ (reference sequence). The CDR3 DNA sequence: TGTGCCAGCAGCCCTATAAGGATGGGGGCCGGAAACACCATATATTTT. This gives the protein CASSPIRMGAGNTIYF. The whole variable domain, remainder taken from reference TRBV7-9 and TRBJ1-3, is DTGVSQNPRHKITKRGQNVTFRCDPISEHNRLYWYRQTLGQGPEFLTYFQNEAQLEKSRLLSDRFSAERPKGSFSTLEIQRTEQGDSAMYLCASSPIRMGAGNTIYFGEGSWLTVV.

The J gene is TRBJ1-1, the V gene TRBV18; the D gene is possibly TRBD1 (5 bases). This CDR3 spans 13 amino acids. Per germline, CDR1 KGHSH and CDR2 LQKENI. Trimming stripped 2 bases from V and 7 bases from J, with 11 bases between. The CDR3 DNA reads TGTGCCAGCTCACCAAAGGTGAGGGGTGAAGCTTTCTTT. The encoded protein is CASSPKVRGEAFF.

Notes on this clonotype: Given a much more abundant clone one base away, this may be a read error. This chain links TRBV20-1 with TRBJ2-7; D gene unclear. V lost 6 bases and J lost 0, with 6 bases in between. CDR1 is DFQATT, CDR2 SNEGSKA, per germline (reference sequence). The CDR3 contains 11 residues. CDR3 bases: TGCAGTGCCCCCCTCTCCTACGAGCAGTACTTC. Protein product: CSAPLSYEQYF.

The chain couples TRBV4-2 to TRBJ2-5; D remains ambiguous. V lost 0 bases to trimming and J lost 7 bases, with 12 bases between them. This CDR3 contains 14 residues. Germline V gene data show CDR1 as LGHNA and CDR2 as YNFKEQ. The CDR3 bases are TGTGCCAGCAGCCAAGAGACCCCCGTTGGGACCCAGTACTTC. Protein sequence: CASSQETPVGTQYF.

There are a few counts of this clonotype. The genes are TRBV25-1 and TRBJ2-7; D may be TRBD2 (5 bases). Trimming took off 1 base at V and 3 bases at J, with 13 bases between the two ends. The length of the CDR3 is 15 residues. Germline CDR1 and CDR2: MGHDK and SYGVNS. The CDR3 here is CASSELGEGGYEQYF. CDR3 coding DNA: TGTGCCAGCAGTGAATTAGGTGAGGGTGGCTACGAGCAGTACTTC.

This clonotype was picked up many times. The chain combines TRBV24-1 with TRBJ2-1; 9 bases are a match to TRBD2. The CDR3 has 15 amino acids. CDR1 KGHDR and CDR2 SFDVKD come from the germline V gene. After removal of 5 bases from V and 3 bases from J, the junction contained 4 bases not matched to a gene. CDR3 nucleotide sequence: TGTGCCACCAGTGTCGCGGGAGGGCGCTACAATGAGCAGTTCTTC. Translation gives CATSVAGGRYNEQFF.